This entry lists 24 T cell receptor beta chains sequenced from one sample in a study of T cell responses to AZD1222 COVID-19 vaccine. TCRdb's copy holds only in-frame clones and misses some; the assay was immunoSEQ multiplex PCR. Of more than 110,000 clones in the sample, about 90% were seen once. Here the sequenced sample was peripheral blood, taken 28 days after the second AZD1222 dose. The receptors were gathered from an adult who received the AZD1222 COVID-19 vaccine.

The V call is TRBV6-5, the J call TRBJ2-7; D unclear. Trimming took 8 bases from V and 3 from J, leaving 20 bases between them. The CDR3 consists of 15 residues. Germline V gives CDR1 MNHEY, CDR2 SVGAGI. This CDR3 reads CASGSQEKGIYEQYF. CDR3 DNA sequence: TGTGCCAGCGGATCCCAAGAGAAGGGAATCTACGAGCAGTACTTC.

CDR3 bases: TGTGCCACCAGTGATCTCGGGGGACAGGGGGCCAAAGAGACCCAGTACTTC. This translates into CATSDLGGQGAKETQYF. The chain joins TRBV24-1 to TRBJ2-5, with 12 positions matching TRBD1. The trim removed 3 bases at V and 3 bases at J, leaving 7 bases unmatched. The CDR3 spans 17 residues. Germline-derived CDR1 and CDR2 are KGHDR and SFDVKD.

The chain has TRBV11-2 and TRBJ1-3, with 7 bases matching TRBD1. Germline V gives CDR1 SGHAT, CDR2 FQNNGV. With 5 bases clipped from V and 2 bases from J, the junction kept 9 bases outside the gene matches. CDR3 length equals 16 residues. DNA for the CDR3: TGTGCCAGCAGCCCTTCGGGACAGTCAACTGGAAACACCATATATTTT. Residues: CASSPSGQSTGNTIYF.

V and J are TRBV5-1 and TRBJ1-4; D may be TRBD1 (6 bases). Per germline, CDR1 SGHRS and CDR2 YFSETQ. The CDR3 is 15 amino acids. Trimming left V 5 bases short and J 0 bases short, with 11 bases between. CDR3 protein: CASSRDTPTNEKLFF. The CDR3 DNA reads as TGCGCCAGCAGTAGGGACACCCCAACTAATGAAAAACTGTTTTTT.

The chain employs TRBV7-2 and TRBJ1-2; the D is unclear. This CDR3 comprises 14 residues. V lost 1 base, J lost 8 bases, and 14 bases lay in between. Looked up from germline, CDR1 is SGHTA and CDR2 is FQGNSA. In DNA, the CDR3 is TGTGCCAGCAGCTTAGGGCCTACTCAGAGAGGCTACACCTTC. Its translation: CASSLGPTQRGYTF.

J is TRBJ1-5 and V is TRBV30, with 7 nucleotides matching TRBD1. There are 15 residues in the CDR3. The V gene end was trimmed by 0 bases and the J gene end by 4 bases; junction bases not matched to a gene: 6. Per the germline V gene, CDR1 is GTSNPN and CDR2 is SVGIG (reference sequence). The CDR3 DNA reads TGTGCCTGGAGTGTCAGGGACAGAGAGAATCAGCCCCAGCATTTT. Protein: CAWSVRDRENQPQHF.

CDR3 nucleotide sequence: TGTGCCAGCAGCCAAGATCACACGAGCGGGAGAAAGACAGATACGCAGTATTTT. Protein sequence: CASSQDHTSGRKTDTQYF. The chain combines TRBV4-2 with TRBJ2-3; TRBD2 agrees at 8 bases. V was pared by 0 bases and J by 3 bases, with 11 bases of the junction left unmatched. The CDR3 runs 18 residues. CDR1 LGHNA and CDR2 YNFKEQ come from the germline V gene.

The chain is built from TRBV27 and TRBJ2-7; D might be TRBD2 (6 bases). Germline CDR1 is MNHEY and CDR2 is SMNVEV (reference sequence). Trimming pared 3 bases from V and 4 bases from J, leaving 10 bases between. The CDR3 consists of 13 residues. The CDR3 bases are TGTGCCAGCAGTTTGACTAGTCTTTACGAGCAGTACTTC. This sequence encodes CASSLTSLYEQYF.

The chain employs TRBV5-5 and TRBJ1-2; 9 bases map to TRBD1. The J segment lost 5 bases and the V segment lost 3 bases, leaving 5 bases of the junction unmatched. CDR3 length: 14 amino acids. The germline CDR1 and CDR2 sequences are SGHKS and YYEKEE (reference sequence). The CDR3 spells CASSSGQGGYGYTF. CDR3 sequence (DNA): TGTGCCAGCAGCTCGGGACAGGGAGGGTATGGCTACACCTTC.

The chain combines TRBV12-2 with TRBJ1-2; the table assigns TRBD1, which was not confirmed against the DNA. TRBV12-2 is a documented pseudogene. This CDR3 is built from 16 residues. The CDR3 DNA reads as TGTGCAAGTCGCTTAGGGGACAGGGGAGCTAACTATGGCTACACCTTC. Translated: CASRLGDRGANYGYTF.

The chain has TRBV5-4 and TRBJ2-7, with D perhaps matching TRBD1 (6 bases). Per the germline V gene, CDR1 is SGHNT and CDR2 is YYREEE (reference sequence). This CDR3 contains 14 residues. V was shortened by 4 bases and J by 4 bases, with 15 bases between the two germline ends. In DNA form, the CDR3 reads TGTGCCAGCAGCCCCGGGACACTGGAATACGAGCAGTACTTC. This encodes CASSPGTLEYEQYF.

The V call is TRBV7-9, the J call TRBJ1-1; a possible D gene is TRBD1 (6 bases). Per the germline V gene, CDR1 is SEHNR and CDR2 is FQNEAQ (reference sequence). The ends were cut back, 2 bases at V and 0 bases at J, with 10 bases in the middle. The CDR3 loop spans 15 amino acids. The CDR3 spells CASSLSRGLNTEAFF. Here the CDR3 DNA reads TGTGCCAGCAGCTTAAGCAGGGGACTGAACACTGAAGCTTTCTTT.

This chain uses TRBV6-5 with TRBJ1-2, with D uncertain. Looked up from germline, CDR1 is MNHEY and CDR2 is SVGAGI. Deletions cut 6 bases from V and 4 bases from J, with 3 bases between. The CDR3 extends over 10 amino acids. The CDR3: CASSSYGYTF. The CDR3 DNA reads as TGTGCCAGCAGCTCCTATGGCTACACCTTC.

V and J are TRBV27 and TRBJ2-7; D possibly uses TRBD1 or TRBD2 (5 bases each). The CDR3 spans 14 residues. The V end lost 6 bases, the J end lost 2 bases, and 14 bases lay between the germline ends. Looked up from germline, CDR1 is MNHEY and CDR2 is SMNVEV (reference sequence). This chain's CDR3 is CASRGRDVAYEQYF. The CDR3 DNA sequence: TGTGCCAGCAGGGGCCGGGACGTAGCCTACGAGCAGTACTTC.

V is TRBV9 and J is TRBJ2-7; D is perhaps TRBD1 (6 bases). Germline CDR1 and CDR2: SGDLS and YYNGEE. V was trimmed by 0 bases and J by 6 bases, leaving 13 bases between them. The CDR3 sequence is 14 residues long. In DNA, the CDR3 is TGTGCCAGCAGCGTAGGGCCGGCAGGGGTCGAGCAGTACTTC. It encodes CASSVGPAGVEQYF.

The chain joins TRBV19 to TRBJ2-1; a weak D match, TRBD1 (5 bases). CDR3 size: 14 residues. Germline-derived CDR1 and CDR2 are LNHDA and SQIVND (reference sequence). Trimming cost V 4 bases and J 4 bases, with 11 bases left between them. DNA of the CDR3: TGTGCCAGTAGTAAAGAGACAGTTTACAATGAGCAGTTCTTC. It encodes CASSKETVYNEQFF.

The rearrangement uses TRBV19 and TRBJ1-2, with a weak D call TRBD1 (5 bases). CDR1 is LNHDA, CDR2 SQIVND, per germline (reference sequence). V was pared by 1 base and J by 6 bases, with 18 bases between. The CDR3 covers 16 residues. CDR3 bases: TGTGCCAGTAGTATAGTGGGACGGCCGTTGGGAGATGGCTACACCTTC. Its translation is CASSIVGRPLGDGYTF.

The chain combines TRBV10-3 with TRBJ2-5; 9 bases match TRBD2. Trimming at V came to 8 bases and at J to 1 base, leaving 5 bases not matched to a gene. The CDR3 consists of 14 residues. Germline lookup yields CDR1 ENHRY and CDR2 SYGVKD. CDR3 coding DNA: TGTGCCATCGGAACTAGCGGGCCCCAAGAGACCCAGTACTTC. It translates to CAIGTSGPQETQYF.

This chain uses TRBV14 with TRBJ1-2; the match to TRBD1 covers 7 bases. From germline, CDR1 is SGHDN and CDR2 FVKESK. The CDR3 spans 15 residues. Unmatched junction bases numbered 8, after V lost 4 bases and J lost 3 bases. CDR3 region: CASSRGRGQYYGYTF. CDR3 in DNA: TGTGCCAGCAGCCGCGGGAGGGGGCAGTACTATGGCTACACCTTC.

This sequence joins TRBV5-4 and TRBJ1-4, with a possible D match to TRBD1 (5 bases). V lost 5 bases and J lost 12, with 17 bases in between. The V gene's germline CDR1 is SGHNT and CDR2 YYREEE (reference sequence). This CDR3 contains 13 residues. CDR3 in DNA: TGTGCCAGCAGGGCGGGACCGCTGATGGAACTGTTTTTT. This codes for CASRAGPLMELFF.

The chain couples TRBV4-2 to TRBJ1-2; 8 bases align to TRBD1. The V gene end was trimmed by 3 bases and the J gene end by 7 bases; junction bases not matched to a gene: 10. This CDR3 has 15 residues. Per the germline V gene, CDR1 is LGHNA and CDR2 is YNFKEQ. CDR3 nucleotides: TGTGCCAGCAGCCAGCAGGGACAGGCCCAAGGTGGCTACACCTTC. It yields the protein CASSQQGQAQGGYTF.

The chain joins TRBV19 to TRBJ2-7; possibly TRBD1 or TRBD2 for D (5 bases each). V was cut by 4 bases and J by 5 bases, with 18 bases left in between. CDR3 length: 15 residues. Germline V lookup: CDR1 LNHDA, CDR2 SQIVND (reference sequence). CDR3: CASSTSPGPGDEQYF. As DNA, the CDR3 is TGTGCCAGTAGTACCTCGCCGGGACCCGGGGACGAGCAGTACTTC.

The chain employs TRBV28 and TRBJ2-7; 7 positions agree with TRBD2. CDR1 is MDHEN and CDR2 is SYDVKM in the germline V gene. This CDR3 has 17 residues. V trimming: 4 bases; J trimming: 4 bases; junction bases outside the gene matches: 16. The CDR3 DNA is TGTGCCAGCAGTTCGACCCGGGGGGTGTTCCTCCTTTACGAGCAGTACTTC. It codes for CASSSTRGVFLLYEQYF.

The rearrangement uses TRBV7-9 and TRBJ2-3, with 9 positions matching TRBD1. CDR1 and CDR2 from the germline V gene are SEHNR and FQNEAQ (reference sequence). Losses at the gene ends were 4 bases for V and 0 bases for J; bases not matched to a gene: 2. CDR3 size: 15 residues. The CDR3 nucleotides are TGTGCCAGCAGCTCCGGACAGGGGAGCACAGATACGCAGTATTTT. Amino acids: CASSSGQGSTDTQYF.